These 28 T cell receptor beta chains came from one sample sequenced in a study of graft-versus-host responses after intestinal transplantation. TCRdb's copy holds only in-frame clones and misses some; the assay was immunoSEQ multiplex PCR. The sample shows 96,000 or so clones, roughly 92% of them seen only once. These receptors have no identified antigens. The material sequenced was unstimulated CD4+ T cells sorted from spleen or lymph node cells, taken before intestinal transplant. These receptors were collected from a human donor who received an intestinal transplant.

The J gene is TRBJ2-7, the V gene TRBV30; 13 bases align to TRBD2. The CDR3 spans 15 residues. Germline V gives CDR1 GTSNPN, CDR2 SVGIG (reference sequence). V dropped 0 bases and J dropped 4; count of bases not matched to a gene: 3. The CDR3 loop reads CAWSVPTSGRYEQYF. CDR3 coding DNA: TGTGCCTGGAGTGTACCGACTAGCGGGAGGTACGAGCAGTACTTC. Looking up the rest from reference TRBV30 and TRBJ2-7 gives the full variable domain: SQTIHQWPATLVQPVGSPLSLECTVEGTSNPNLYWYRQAAGRGLQLLFYSVGIGQISSEVPQNLSASRPQDRQFILSSKKLLLSDSGFYLCAWSVPTSGRYEQYFGPGTRLTVT.

V and J are TRBV28 and TRBJ1-2; 8 bases are shared with TRBD1. Germline CDR1 MDHEN, CDR2 SYDVKM. The CDR3 has 13 amino acids. J gave up 2 bases and V 5 bases, and 1 base lay outside the gene matches. CDR3 DNA: TGTGCCAGCAGTCGGACAGGGAACTATGGCTACACCTTC. It yields the protein CASSRTGNYGYTF.

The CDR3 bases are TGTGCCAGGGGGAGGGGCGGATTTGCCTATGGCTACACCTTC. It translates to CARGRGGFAYGYTF. The J gene is TRBJ1-2, the V gene TRBV2, with D possibly matching TRBD1 (5 bases). The CDR3 runs to 14 residues. Germline V lookup: CDR1 SNHLY, CDR2 FYNNEI. Between the trimmed V and J ends, which lost 9 bases and 4 bases, there was a span of 18 bases.

The V and J genes are TRBV4-2 and TRBJ2-5, with a tentative D call TRBD1 (6 bases). The germline gives CDR1 LGHNA, CDR2 YNFKEQ. The V and J ends lost 4 bases and 2 bases respectively, with 8 bases between them. The CDR3 loop spans 13 amino acids. The CDR3 spells CASSLGQQETQYF. DNA of the CDR3: TGTGCCAGCAGCCTCGGACAGCAAGAGACCCAGTACTTC.

This chain joins TRBV5-1 and TRBJ2-5; no firm D call. The V end was cut by 7 bases, the J end by 2 bases, with 6 bases between. Germline V gene data show CDR1 as SGHRS and CDR2 as YFSETQ. The CDR3 totals 11 residues. The CDR3 sequence: CASGDQETQYF. CDR3 bases: TGCGCCAGCGGAGATCAAGAGACCCAGTACTTC.

This rearrangement joins TRBV14 to TRBJ1-5, with no clear D. Germline V gene sequence: CDR1 SGHDN, CDR2 FVKESK. The V end was cut by 2 bases, the J end by 6 bases, with 8 bases between. This CDR3 contains 13 residues. In nucleotides, the CDR3 is TGTGCCAGCAGCCAAAGTCGGGGTCAGCCCCAGCATTTT. Translation: CASSQSRGQPQHF.

The V and J genes are TRBV16 and TRBJ2-7; D is uncertain. This CDR3 comprises 12 residues. Germline lookup yields CDR1 KGHSY and CDR2 FQNENV. The V and J ends lost 0 bases and 12 bases respectively, with 12 bases between them. The CDR3 nucleotides read TGTGCCAGCAGCCAATCAGTACGGAGAGCGTACTTC. It is translated as CASSQSVRRAYF.

The CDR3 is CASSETQGYEQYF. The CDR3 DNA reads TGTGCCAGCAGCGAAACGCAGGGCTACGAGCAGTACTTC. The genes are TRBV2 and TRBJ2-7; a weak D match, TRBD1 (5 bases). V gave up 6 bases and J gave up 3 bases, with 12 bases separating them. This CDR3 spans 13 amino acids. The germline V gene has CDR1 SNHLY and CDR2 FYNNEI.

The chain is built from TRBV18 and TRBJ1-1, with D maybe TRBD1 (5 bases). CDR1 is KGHSH and CDR2 is LQKENI in the germline V gene. With 4 bases removed from V and 0 bases from J, the gap between germline ends came to 6 bases. The CDR3 is 13 amino acids. CDR3 region: CASSLTVNTEAFF. CDR3 DNA: TGTGCCAGCTCACTGACAGTGAACACTGAAGCTTTCTTT.

The chain combines TRBV18 with TRBJ2-7; TRBD2 agrees at 11 bases. The CDR3 totals 16 residues. Germline-derived CDR1 and CDR2 are KGHSH and LQKENI. The V segment lost 2 bases and the J segment 3 bases; nucleotides outside the gene matches: 6. The CDR3 region is CASSPNPGLAVYEQYF. For the CDR3, the DNA is TGTGCCAGCTCACCAAATCCGGGACTAGCGGTCTACGAGCAGTACTTC.

This clone has more than one count but fewer than ten. The J gene is TRBJ2-7, the V gene TRBV9; D is undetermined. Looked up from germline, CDR1 is SGDLS and CDR2 is YYNGEE. V was cut by 2 bases and J by 4 bases, with 10 bases left in between. This CDR3 has 13 amino acids. The CDR3 bases are TGTGCCAGCAGCGTCTCACACCAGTACGAGCAGTACTTC. Translation: CASSVSHQYEQYF.

This chain links TRBV11-1 with TRBJ2-7; the match to TRBD2 covers 7 bases. The CDR3 runs 14 residues. Germline V gene sequence: CDR1 SGHAT, CDR2 FQDESV (reference sequence). CDR3 sequence reads: CASSFGGVVDLPAV. The CDR3 bases are TGTGCCAGCAGCTTTGGGGGGGTCGTCGACCTCCCAGCGGTC.

CDR3 coding DNA: TGTGCCAGCAGCTTGGAACAGGGGCGGGACGAGCAGTACTTC. As protein: CASSLEQGRDEQYF. V gene TRBV5-4 combines with J gene TRBJ2-7; 7 positions agree with TRBD1. V was pared by 0 bases and J by 5 bases, with 5 bases of the junction left unmatched. Germline-derived CDR1 and CDR2 are SGHNT and YYREEE (reference sequence). The CDR3 length is 14 residues.

This sequence joins TRBV11-1 and TRBJ1-2; the D gene is possibly TRBD1 (6 bases). Between the trimmed V and J ends, which lost 5 bases and 4 bases, there was a span of 11 bases. The CDR3 is 13 amino acids. From germline, CDR1 is SGHAT and CDR2 FQDESV (reference sequence). CDR3 coding DNA: TGTGCCAGCAGCCACGGGACACTCTATGGCTACACCTTC. Translated, it gives CASSHGTLYGYTF.

This chain connects TRBV11-2 to TRBJ1-5; no clear D gene. Looked up from germline, CDR1 is SGHAT and CDR2 is FQNNGV. Trimming removed 5 bases at V and 2 bases at J, with 4 bases between. The CDR3 runs 12 residues. CDR3 sequence (DNA): TGTGCCAGCAGCCGAGGCAATCAGCCCCAGCATTTT. Protein: CASSRGNQPQHF.

This chain joins TRBV5-1 and TRBJ2-1, with TRBD2 as a possible D gene (6 bases). Germline V gene sequence: CDR1 SGHRS, CDR2 YFSETQ. This CDR3 is built from 15 residues. V was trimmed by 0 bases and J by 4 bases, leaving 11 bases between them. The DNA for the CDR3 is TGCGCCAGCAGCTTGGGCGGGATAGATTACAATGAGCAGTTCTTC. Translating it yields CASSLGGIDYNEQFF.

The genes are TRBV29-1 and TRBJ2-3; TRBD2 agrees at 8 bases. Trimming at V came to 6 bases and at J to 2 bases, leaving 13 bases not matched to a gene. This CDR3 has 16 amino acids. Per germline, CDR1 SQVTM and CDR2 ANQGSEA. CDR3 protein: CSVSRTSKTYTDTQYF. CDR3 DNA: TGCAGCGTGAGTAGGACTAGCAAAACGTACACAGATACGCAGTATTTT.

The rearrangement uses TRBV12-5 and TRBJ1-1, with D uncertain. The CDR3 spans 14 residues. Germline V gives CDR1 LGHNT, CDR2 FRNRAP. Between the trimmed V and J ends, which lost 6 bases and 1 base, there was a span of 12 bases. As DNA, the CDR3 is TGTGCTAGTGGGGCCAGAAACCGGAACACTGAAGCTTTCTTT. As protein: CASGARNRNTEAFF.

The V and J genes are TRBV29-1 and TRBJ2-3; 7 positions match TRBD1. This CDR3 has 14 amino acids. Germline assignment: CDR1 SQVTM and CDR2 ANQGSEA. The J segment lost 2 bases and the V segment lost 6 bases, leaving 8 bases of the junction unmatched. The CDR3 loop reads CSVSRTGYTDTQYF. The DNA for the CDR3 is TGCAGCGTCTCCAGGACAGGCTACACAGATACGCAGTATTTT.

The chain combines TRBV30 with TRBJ2-1; possibly TRBD1 for D (6 bases). V dropped 4 bases and J dropped 0 bases, with 13 bases sitting between them. The V gene's germline CDR1 is GTSNPN and CDR2 SVGIG (reference sequence). The CDR3 consists of 15 residues. CDR3 loop: CAWKSQGFSYNEQFF. The DNA for the CDR3 is TGTGCCTGGAAGTCACAGGGTTTCTCCTACAATGAGCAGTTCTTC.

The chain recombines TRBV4-1 with TRBJ1-3; weak D call: TRBD1 (5 bases). CDR3 size: 17 residues. Germline V gene data show CDR1 as MGHRA and CDR2 as YSYEKL. V dropped 5 bases and J dropped 0 bases, with 17 bases sitting between them. The CDR3 DNA reads as TGCGCCAGCAGCGGCAGGGCGAATACCGTCTCTGGAAACACCATATATTTT. Encoded protein: CASSGRANTVSGNTIYF.

The gene calls are TRBV5-1 and TRBJ2-5; 8 nucleotides agree with TRBD2. CDR3 size: 16 residues. CDR1 and CDR2 (germline): SGHRS, YFSETQ. V shed 4 bases and J 5 bases; nucleotides not matched to a gene: 13. CDR3 sequence (DNA): TGCGCCAGCAGCAGTCTCTCGGCGGGAGGTGAGGAGACCCAGTACTTC. Its translation is CASSSLSAGGEETQYF.

This chain uses TRBV5-3 with TRBJ2-7; 9 bases agree with TRBD2. TRBV5-3 is reported as an ORF; its role is uncertain. The CDR3 covers 15 residues. V lost 4 bases to trimming and J lost 7 bases; unmatched junction nucleotides: 12. The CDR3 is CARSRGSGRTDEQYF. CDR3 DNA sequence: TGTGCCAGAAGCCGGGGGAGCGGGAGGACGGATGAGCAGTACTTC.

V and J are TRBV30 and TRBJ2-2; TRBD1 matches 7 bases. This CDR3 is 14 amino acids long. Looked up from germline, CDR1 is GTSNPN and CDR2 is SVGIG (reference sequence). Unmatched junction bases numbered 7, after V lost 7 bases and J lost 2 bases. The CDR3 nucleotides are TGTGCCTCCAGACAGGGCCTTAACACCGGGGAGCTGTTTTTT. Translation: CASRQGLNTGELFF.

This rearrangement joins TRBV4-3 to TRBJ1-2, with D uncertain. The CDR3 is 14 residues long. Germline V gives CDR1 LGHNA, CDR2 YSLEER. Trimming took 1 base from V and 6 from J, leaving 12 bases between them. As DNA, the CDR3 is TGCGCCAGCAGCCAAGGTCCTTCGGGAAATGGCTACACCTTC. This gives the protein CASSQGPSGNGYTF.

The genes are TRBV28 and TRBJ2-5; TRBD2 might be the D (5 bases). The length of the CDR3 is 16 residues. Trimming took 2 bases from V and 5 from J, leaving 18 bases between them. Germline loops: CDR1 MDHEN, CDR2 SYDVKM. The CDR3 reads CASSLSSGRGIETQYF. The CDR3 nucleotides are TGTGCCAGCAGTTTAAGTTCAGGACGAGGGATCGAGACCCAGTACTTC.

This chain links TRBV28 with TRBJ2-6; 8 bases match TRBD1. The CDR3 has 18 residues. Germline-derived CDR1 and CDR2 are MDHEN and SYDVKM. Unmatched junction bases numbered 4, after V lost 0 bases and J lost 0 bases. The CDR3 bases are TGTGCCAGCAGTTTATGGGGGACAGGAGACTCTGGGGCCAACGTCCTGACTTTC. Translation: CASSLWGTGDSGANVLTF.

The chain combines TRBV7-2 with TRBJ1-2; 8 bases agree with TRBD1. Germline V CDR1 and CDR2: SGHTA, FQGNSA. V was pared by 5 bases and J by 2 bases, with 7 bases of the junction left unmatched. The CDR3 runs 15 residues. CDR3 sequence (DNA): TGTGCCAGCAGCCTCGGACAGGGACCCAACTATGGCTACACCTTC. Its protein product is CASSLGQGPNYGYTF. Full variable domain (remainder filled in from reference TRBV7-2 and TRBJ1-2): GAGVSQSPSNKVTEKGKDVELRCDPISGHTALYWYRQSLGQGLEFLIYFQGNSAPDKSGLPSDRFSAERTGGSVSTLTIQRTQQEDSAVYLCASSLGQGPNYGYTFGSGTRLTVV.